The 4 T cell receptor beta chains below all came from one sample that was sequenced in a study of control samples from healthy donors and cancer patients. The data were produced by immunoSEQ multiplex PCR, yet TCRdb's version contains in-frame clones alone and is incomplete. There are about 190,000 clones in the sample, with approximately 2.2% held by the top ten. The sample comprised blood. Source of these receptors: a woman under 40 in good health.

The J gene is TRBJ2-7, the V gene TRBV7-6; the match to TRBD1 covers 11 bases. The ends lost 2 bases at V and 2 bases at J; junction bases unmatched: 5. From germline, CDR1 is SGHVS and CDR2 FNYEAQ. The CDR3 is made up of 16 amino acids. The CDR3 loop is CASSLRSGQGAYEQYF. The CDR3 bases are TGTGCCAGCAGCTTAAGGTCGGGACAGGGGGCCTACGAGCAGTACTTC.

The chain has TRBV4-2 and TRBJ1-2; 7 bases are shared with TRBD1. Trimming removed 1 base from V and 5 bases from J; junction bases left unmatched: 7. The CDR3 has 15 amino acids. Germline V lookup: CDR1 LGHNA, CDR2 YNFKEQ. The CDR3 DNA reads as TGTGCCAGCAGCCAAGCCCGACAGGGACTATATGGCTACACCTTC. It codes for CASSQARQGLYGYTF.

The chain is built from TRBV4-1 and TRBJ2-7, with TRBD1 matching 8 bases. This CDR3 comprises 15 residues. With 0 bases clipped from V and 6 bases from J, the junction kept 7 bases outside the gene matches. The germline CDR1 and CDR2 sequences are MGHRA and YSYEKL. The CDR3 nucleotides read TGCGCCAGCAGCCAAGATCCGCAGGGGGCCGGCGAGCAGTACTTC. Protein: CASSQDPQGAGEQYF.

The V and J genes are TRBV28 and TRBJ1-4; TRBD1 might be the D (5 bases). Trimming took 1 base from V and 0 from J, leaving 6 bases between them. The CDR3 runs 15 residues. The germline V gene encodes CDR1 MDHEN and CDR2 SYDVKM. CDR3 nucleotides: TGTGCCAGCAGTTTATCGGGGGCAACTAATGAAAAACTGTTTTTT. This codes for CASSLSGATNEKLFF.